This TCR beta chain was identified in a study of T cells after yellow fever vaccination. Overall study: In the case of low-cell-number fractions, SMART-Seq v4 Ultra Low Input was used for preparation. Study results and caveats: Reappearance after the booster was seen for most primary-vaccination clones, at more than 95% CD4 and 75% to 90% CD8.

Germline CDR1 SGHRS, CDR2 YFSETQ. The CDR3 is 14 amino acids. V lost 6 bases to trimming and J lost 4 bases; unmatched junction nucleotides: 8. At least ten counts were recorded for this clonotype. The antigen is not known. MiXCR, run by TCRdb on the 5' RACE reads, gives a single entry per CDR3 protein. Of some 120,000 distinct CDR3 sequences in the sample, roughly 8.9% were seen once. The V gene is TRBV5-1, the J gene TRBJ2-7, with 9 bases matching TRBD1. The material sequenced was CD8+ T cells sorted from PBMCs, taken 45 days after the yellow fever booster vaccination. This receptor was obtained from a man aged 25-45 years who received the YFV17D yellow fever vaccine. Written as DNA, the CDR3 is TGCGCCAGCAACCCGGACAGGGGAATATACGAGCAGTACTTC. Protein: CASNPDRGIYEQYF.